These T cell receptor beta chains were read from a single sample in a study of shared clonotypes between healthy human individuals. TCRdb's copy holds only in-frame clones and misses some; the assay was immunoSEQ multiplex PCR. This table holds hundreds of thousands of clones, approximately 79% found once. The material sequenced was memory CD4+ T cells sorted from blood. Source of these receptors: a young woman in good health. CDR3s include the opening cysteine and the closing phenylalanine or tryptophan. D genes are given only for firm matches. Expanded clones are given a class, and other clones once, few, many or no size at all.

cdr3_nt cdr3_aa clone_size j_call d_call v_call
TGTGCCAGCAGCGTAGGGCTTGTCGGCACTGAAGCTTTCTTT CASSVGLVGTEAFF - TRBJ1-1 - TRBV9
TGTGCCAGCAGCTTGGGGGCGCGTAAGGGCCAAGAGACCCAGTACTTC CASSLGARKGQETQYF - TRBJ2-5 - TRBV5-4
TGCAGTGGGACTAGCTCCTACGAGCAGTACTTC CSGTSSYEQYF - TRBJ2-7 TRBD2 TRBV20-1
TGTGCCAGCAGTTTGAACAGGGCTTCGGTCACCGGGGAGCTGTTTTTT CASSLNRASVTGELFF - TRBJ2-2 - TRBV27
TGCGCCAGCAGCTTGGGGGAGGGAAGCAATCAGCCCCAGCATTTT CASSLGEGSNQPQHF - TRBJ1-5 - TRBV5-1
TGTGCCAGCAGCTCACCGGGACGGGGAGTCAATGAGCAGTTCTTC CASSSPGRGVNEQFF - TRBJ2-1 - TRBV5-4
TGCGCCAGCACCCCGGGAGGGGGAGAGACCCAGTACTTC CASTPGGGETQYF - TRBJ2-5 TRBD2 TRBV5-1
TGTGCCAGCAGTCTCCGACAGGGTCGCTACGAGCAGTACTTC CASSLRQGRYEQYF - TRBJ2-7 TRBD1 TRBV28
TGTGCCAGCAGCTCCTTGGACGAGGTCAGCGGCTACACCTTC CASSSLDEVSGYTF few TRBJ1-2 - TRBV5-6
TGTGCCAGCCGGACAGGGTATCACGAGCAGTACTTC CASRTGYHEQYF once TRBJ2-7 TRBD1 TRBV27
TGTGCCAGCAACTGGGGAGGCAGCTCCTACGAGCAGTACTTC CASNWGGSSYEQYF few TRBJ2-7 - TRBV7-8
TGCGCCAGCAGTGACGGGCCTCTTTGGGACAATGAGCAGTTCTTC CASSDGPLWDNEQFF - TRBJ2-1 - TRBV10-1
TGTGCCAGCAGCTCTGCGAATTCACCCCTCCACTTT CASSSANSPLHF - TRBJ1-6 - TRBV7-9
TGTGCCAGCAGTGAAATAGCGGGAAGGTACAATGAGCAGTTCTTC CASSEIAGRYNEQFF - TRBJ2-1 TRBD2 TRBV25-1
TGTGCCAGCAGTTTCGACTATCGGAACAGACAAGAGACCCAGTACTTC CASSFDYRNRQETQYF many TRBJ2-5 - TRBV27
TGTGCCACCAGCAGAGATCCCCTCGACAGGGGGAACACTGAAGCTTTCTTT CATSRDPLDRGNTEAFF - TRBJ1-1 TRBD1 TRBV15
TGTGCCATCAGCCGTGGGGGACTACTTAATGAGCAGTTCTTC CAISRGGLLNEQFF - TRBJ2-1 TRBD2 TRBV10-3
TGCGCCAGCAGCTTGGTCGATTTT CASSLVDF - TRBJ1-3 - TRBV5-1
TGTGCCAGCAGCCAGACTCGAAGCTCTGGGGCCAACGTCCTGACTTTC CASSQTRSSGANVLTF - TRBJ2-6 - TRBV27
TGTGCCAGCAGGGGACCGGTCTCTGGAAACACCATATATTTT CASRGPVSGNTIYF - TRBJ1-3 - TRBV2
TGTGCCGCCCCCTGGGGGAGGGGCACTGAAGCTTTCTTT CAAPWGRGTEAFF - TRBJ1-1 - TRBV27
TGTGCCAGCAGCTTAGGGCCTCTGGCGGAACACACAGATACGCAGTATTTT CASSLGPLAEHTDTQYF - TRBJ2-3 - TRBV13
TGTGCCAGCACCTTCATGGCTAACTATGGCTACACCTTC CASTFMANYGYTF - TRBJ1-2 - TRBV28
TGTGCCAGCAGTTGGGGGACAGGGATAGTCGATGGCTACACCTTC CASSWGTGIVDGYTF - TRBJ1-2 TRBD1 TRBV28
TGTGCCAGCAGTTCGGGGGGAAGCTCCTACAATGAGCAGTTCTTC CASSSGGSSYNEQFF - TRBJ2-1 TRBD2 TRBV28
TGTGCCAGCAGTTTGTCCTCTAGCGGGACCTACAATGAGCAGTTCTTC CASSLSSSGTYNEQFF - TRBJ2-1 TRBD2 TRBV27
TGCGCCAGCAGTGTTGCGGGGGCGACATTCCGGGGCGAGCAGTACTTC CASSVAGATFRGEQYF - TRBJ2-7 - TRBV10-2
TGCGCCAGCAGCTTAACTAGCGGGAGTAGGTACAATGAGCAGTTCTTC CASSLTSGSRYNEQFF - TRBJ2-1 TRBD2 TRBV5-1
TGTGCCAGTAGTATTAATATGAACACTGAAGCTTTCTTT CASSINMNTEAFF - TRBJ1-1 - TRBV19
TGTGCCAGCTCTCGGAGTCTGAAGAGGGCTAGCGGGTACAATGAGCAGTTCTTC CASSRSLKRASGYNEQFF - TRBJ2-1 TRBD2 TRBV18
TGTGCCAGCAGTCGGGCGGGCGACTACAATGAGCAGTTCTTC CASSRAGDYNEQFF - TRBJ2-1 - TRBV6-6
TGTGCCAGCAGCCCACCGACTGGCCAAACCTACAATGAGCAGTTCTTC CASSPPTGQTYNEQFF - TRBJ2-1 - TRBV28
TGTGCCAGCAGTAAGGGACTAGCGGGAGAAGGCGAGCAGTACTTC CASSKGLAGEGEQYF - TRBJ2-7 TRBD2 TRBV25-1
TGTGCCAGTAGTATTTGGGATGGGGGAGACTACGAGCAGTACTTC CASSIWDGGDYEQYF once TRBJ2-7 - TRBV19
TGTGCCAGCAGTTTATCGTGGCAGGGAAGTGAAAAACTGTTTTTT CASSLSWQGSEKLFF - TRBJ1-4 - TRBV27
TGTGCCAGCAGTTTAAGGGTGGGAGAAACTGAAGCTTTCTTT CASSLRVGETEAFF - TRBJ1-1 - TRBV27
TGCGCCAGCAGCCAAGGAGCCGGGAGGGCCCCCGGGGAGCTGTTTTTT CASSQGAGRAPGELFF once TRBJ2-2 TRBD2 TRBV4-1
TGCGCCAGCAGCCGCCGGGGGCGCGGGAGGATCCTGGAAAACATTCAGTACTTC CASSRRGRGRILENIQYF - TRBJ2-4 TRBD2 TRBV5-1
TGTGCCAGCAGCACGGGACAGGGGGTCACTGAAGCTTTCTTT CASSTGQGVTEAFF - TRBJ1-1 TRBD1 TRBV28
TGCGCCAGCAGCCAAGAACAGGGTCGTAACTATGGCTACACCTTC CASSQEQGRNYGYTF - TRBJ1-2 - TRBV4-1
TGTGCCAGCAGCCTCGAGGGGCATAGGAATCAGCCCCAGCATTTT CASSLEGHRNQPQHF many TRBJ1-5 - TRBV2
TGCAGCGTTGTACGGGCTGGAAACACCATATATTTT CSVVRAGNTIYF - TRBJ1-3 - TRBV29-1
TGTGCCAGCAGTACACAGCGGGAAAAACTGTTTTTT CASSTQREKLFF - TRBJ1-4 - TRBV6-6
TGTGCCAGCAGCCCCCGGGGGATTAGCACAGATACGCAGTATTTT CASSPRGISTDTQYF - TRBJ2-3 - TRBV11-2
TGTGCCAGCAGCGTAGGGGACAGAGGCTATGGCTACACCTTC CASSVGDRGYGYTF - TRBJ1-2 TRBD1 TRBV9